These 4 T cell receptor beta chains were all obtained from the same sample, sequenced in a study of T cells in women clearing cervical HPV infection (dated by TCRdb to 2016 to 2019). Library method: the immunoSEQ multiplex PCR assay. TCRdb stores this immuneACCESS table with in-frame sequences only. Part of the clones is absent; in the studies checked, under half of the shortfall reflects unresolved V genes, and no reason is known for the rest. The sample's clone listing holds more than 40,000 clones. Jointly, the top ten make up approximately 0.98% of the sample. The sample consisted of blood buffy coat. Source of these receptors: a woman between 18 and 69 years old with a cervical HPV16 infection that either progressed to CIN3+ or cleared (not recorded which).

Details on this clone: The CDR3 end lies 3 residues beyond the end of the read and is filled in from the germline J gene. The chain uses TRBV5-1 and TRBJ2-3; the D gene could be TRBD1 or TRBD2 (5 bases each). The CDR3 contains 17 residues. V dropped 3 bases and J dropped 1 base, with 18 bases sitting between them. Per the germline V gene, CDR1 is SGHRS and CDR2 is YFSETQ. CDR3 loop: CASSSRLRGAGTDTQYF. The covered CDR3 bases are TGCGCCAGCAGCTCCCGGTTGAGGGGCGCCGGCACAGATACG.

The CDR3 sequence: CASSLGQGGPYEQYF. The covered CDR3 bases are TGTGCCAGCAGCTTGGGACAGGGAGGGCCCTACGAG. The V call is TRBV5-5, the J call TRBJ2-7; either TRBD1 or TRBD2 may supply D (7 bases each). Coverage ceases 3 residues before the CDR3 finishes, and the germline J gene fills in the end. Trimming shortened V by 0 bases and J by 2 bases, and 12 bases separated the two germline ends. Looked up from germline, CDR1 is SGHKS and CDR2 is YYEKEE (reference sequence). The CDR3 runs 15 residues.

Of note for this clone: The read falls 3 residues short of the CDR3 end, and the missing part is taken from the germline J gene. The chain uses TRBV7-3 and TRBJ1-2; a weak D match, TRBD1 (5 bases). The CDR3 totals 16 residues. Trimming pared 5 bases from V and 4 bases from J, leaving 20 bases between. CDR1 is SGHTA, CDR2 FQGTGA, per germline. The CDR3 sequence: CASSPTPAGVPYGYTF. The DNA read from the CDR3 is TGTGCCAGCAGCCCGACCCCGGCGGGGGTTCCCTATGGC.

A remark on this clone: Coverage ceases 3 residues before the CDR3 finishes, and the germline J gene fills in the end. The chain links TRBV27 to TRBJ2-7, with D perhaps TRBD1 (6 bases). The germline V gene encodes CDR1 MNHEY and CDR2 SMNVEV (reference sequence). Between the trimmed V and J ends, which lost 0 bases and 4 bases, there was a span of 13 bases. The CDR3 is 15 residues long. This chain's CDR3 is CASSLSTGLAYEQYF. CDR3 bases read: TGTGCCAGCAGTTTATCCACAGGGCTTGCTTACGAG.